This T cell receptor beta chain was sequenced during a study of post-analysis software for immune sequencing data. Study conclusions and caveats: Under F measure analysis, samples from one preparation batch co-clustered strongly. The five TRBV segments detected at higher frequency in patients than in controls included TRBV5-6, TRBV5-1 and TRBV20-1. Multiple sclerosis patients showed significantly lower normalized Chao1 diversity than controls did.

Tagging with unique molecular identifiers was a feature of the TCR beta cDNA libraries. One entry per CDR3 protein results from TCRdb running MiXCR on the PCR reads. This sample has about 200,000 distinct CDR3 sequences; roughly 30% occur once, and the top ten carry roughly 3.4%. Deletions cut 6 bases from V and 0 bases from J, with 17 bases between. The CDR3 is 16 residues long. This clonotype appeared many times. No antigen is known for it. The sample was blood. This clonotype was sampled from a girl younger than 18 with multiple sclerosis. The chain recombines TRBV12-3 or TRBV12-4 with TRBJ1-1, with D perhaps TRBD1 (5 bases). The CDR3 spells CASSPGIWGLNTEAFF. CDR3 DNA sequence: TGTGCCAGCAGCCCCGGGATTTGGGGGTTGAACACTGAAGCTTTCTTT.